These 30 T cell receptor beta chains were all obtained from the same sample, sequenced in a study of ipilimumab plus nivolumab after autologous stem cell transplantation. Profiling relied on immunoSEQ multiplex PCR, and the TCRdb table lists in-frame clones only, not all of them. The sample records 11,000 or so clones, 65% to 75% being singletons. The specimen was PBMCs, collected in a trial of ipilimumab plus nivolumab as post-transplant consolidation. The receptors here all came from a male donor with multiple myeloma.

V gene TRBV4-2 combines with J gene TRBJ2-3, with 7 bases aligning to TRBD2. Germline-derived CDR1 and CDR2 are LGHNA and YNFKEQ. Germline trimming cut 0 bases from V and 3 bases from J; bases unmatched to any gene: 6. The CDR3 is 16 amino acids. Here the CDR3 DNA reads TGTGCCAGCAGCCAAGAGGAGCGGGGTCCGACAGATACGCAGTATTTT. The encoded protein is CASSQEERGPTDTQYF.

The chain recombines TRBV23-1 with TRBJ1-1, with no clear D. TRBV23-1 is given ORF status, its function remaining uncertain. The CDR3 totals 15 residues. Deletions cut 9 bases from V and 3 bases from J, with 20 bases between. The CDR3 coding sequence is TGCGCCAGATGGAGGGAGAGGGATGACCACACTGAAGCTTTCTTT. Residues: CARWRERDDHTEAFF.

The table lists this clone with a few counts. This CDR3 is also generated by other DNA sequences in the sample. The chain is built from TRBV6-6 and TRBJ1-5; D gene ambiguous. In germline, CDR1 is MNHNY, CDR2 SVGAGI (reference sequence). The CDR3 runs to 14 residues. Deletions cut 2 bases from V and 4 bases from J, with 9 bases between. The CDR3 loop is CASSYGDTNQPQHF. The CDR3 DNA sequence: TGTGCCAGCAGTTACGGGGATACAAATCAGCCCCAGCATTTT.

The V call is TRBV9, the J call TRBJ2-2; D gene ambiguous. Deletions cut 4 bases from V and 5 bases from J, with 9 bases between. Germline CDR1 is SGDLS and CDR2 is YYNGEE. This CDR3 contains 13 residues. The CDR3 loop is CASSTTVTGELFF. Written as DNA, the CDR3 is TGTGCCAGCAGCACGACGGTTACCGGGGAGCTGTTTTTT.

V and J are TRBV30 and TRBJ1-3; D remains unclear. Germline-derived CDR1 and CDR2 are GTSNPN and SVGIG (reference sequence). With 0 bases removed from V and 0 bases from J, the gap between germline ends came to 9 bases. This CDR3 has 15 amino acids. CDR3 in DNA: TGTGCCTGGAGTGTTAGCAGATTCTCTGGAAACACCATATATTTT. Protein product: CAWSVSRFSGNTIYF.

This clone is medium-sized by share. The chain couples TRBV6-5 to TRBJ1-6; the D gene is possibly TRBD1 (6 bases). CDR3 length: 15 residues. V was clipped by 5 bases and J by 7 bases, with 15 bases between them. Germline lookup yields CDR1 MNHEY and CDR2 SVGAGI. CDR3 DNA sequence: TGTGCCAGCAGTCCAAGGGGGGGGTTCAATTCACCCCTCCACTTT. Its protein is CASSPRGGFNSPLHF.

This chain links TRBV7-2 with TRBJ2-7; TRBD2 might be the D (6 bases). Trimming pared 0 bases from V and 7 bases from J, leaving 16 bases between. The CDR3 consists of 15 residues. Germline lookup yields CDR1 SGHTA and CDR2 FQGNSA. The CDR3 DNA follows: TGTGCCAGCAGCTTAGCTCGGGACTCGCGACGGGAGCAGTACTTC. Translated, it gives CASSLARDSRREQYF.

The gene calls are TRBV2 and TRBJ2-6; 7 positions match TRBD1. The trim removed 6 bases at V and 8 bases at J, leaving 7 bases unmatched. From germline, CDR1 is SNHLY and CDR2 FYNNEI. This CDR3 is built from 14 residues. CDR3 amino acids: CASSRGTIPNVLTF. The CDR3 DNA reads as TGTGCCAGCAGCAGGGGGACAATACCCAACGTCCTGACTTTC. Together with reference TRBV2 and TRBJ2-6, the CDR3 gives the full variable domain: EPEVTQTPSHQVTQMGQEVILRCVPISNHLYFYWYRQILGQKVEFLVSFYNNEISEKSEIFDDQFSVERPDGSNFTLKIRSTKLEDSAMYFCASSRGTIPNVLTFGAGSRLTVL.

V gene TRBV7-2 combines with J gene TRBJ2-5; 11 bases fit TRBD1. The J call is uncertain, as TRBJ2-7 better fits the DNA end. Germline V gives CDR1 SGHTA, CDR2 FQGNSA. The CDR3 contains 16 residues. For the CDR3, the DNA is TGTGCCAGCAGCGAAGGACAGGGGGCTATGACCTACGAGCAGTACTTC. Residues: CASSEGQGAMTYEQYF.

V usage is TRBV6-6 and J usage is TRBJ1-2; no clear D gene. The CDR3 sequence is 13 residues long. Trimming took 5 bases from V and 4 from J, leaving 11 bases between them. The germline gives CDR1 MNHNY, CDR2 SVGAGI (reference sequence). CDR3: CASSHGGTYGYTF. DNA of the CDR3: TGTGCCAGCAGTCACGGCGGTACCTATGGCTACACCTTC.

The rearrangement joins TRBV28 to TRBJ1-1, with 7 bases aligning to TRBD1. Trimming cost V 2 bases and J 11 bases; bases outside gene matches: 11. CDR1 and CDR2 (germline): MDHEN, SYDVKM. The CDR3 spans 14 residues. The CDR3 here is CASSLPGTAQRAFF. Written as DNA, the CDR3 is TGTGCCAGCAGTTTACCCGGGACAGCTCAGAGGGCTTTCTTT.

The rearrangement uses TRBV5-1 and TRBJ2-2, with D uncertain. Trimming cost V 3 bases and J 2 bases, with 11 bases left between them. Germline lookup yields CDR1 SGHRS and CDR2 YFSETQ. The CDR3 consists of 15 residues. CDR3 residues: CASSWVGSNTGELFF. As DNA, the CDR3 is TGCGCCAGCAGCTGGGTCGGGTCTAACACCGGGGAGCTGTTTTTT.

This clone was seen a few times. This chain links TRBV5-1 with TRBJ2-6, with a possible D match to TRBD1 (5 bases). The CDR3 has 16 residues. V was cut by 5 bases and J by 0 bases, with 12 bases left in between. The germline gives CDR1 SGHRS, CDR2 YFSETQ. The CDR3 sequence: CASRPDSFSGANVLTF. Here the CDR3 DNA reads TGCGCCAGCAGGCCTGACAGTTTCTCTGGGGCCAACGTCCTGACTTTC.

In its sample, this clone was seen once. The gene calls are TRBV7-9 and TRBJ1-6; no firm D call. Trimming pared 3 bases from V and 7 bases from J, leaving 10 bases between. In germline, CDR1 is SEHNR, CDR2 FQNEAQ (reference sequence). CDR3 length: 14 residues. The CDR3 is CASSFRELNSPLHF. The CDR3 region has the DNA TGTGCCAGCAGCTTCCGGGAACTAAATTCACCCCTCCACTTT.

V is TRBV6-6 and J is TRBJ1-2; a weak D match, TRBD1 (5 bases). This CDR3 is built from 13 residues. Germline CDR1 MNHNY, CDR2 SVGAGI (reference sequence). The V gene lost 5 bases and the J gene lost 8 bases, with 15 bases spanning the gap. This CDR3 reads CASSPPQGEGYTF. CDR3 bases: TGTGCCAGCAGTCCACCCCAGGGTGAAGGCTACACCTTC.

This clone was seen only once. The rearrangement joins TRBV9 to TRBJ2-2; D is ambiguous. Germline CDR1 SGDLS, CDR2 YYNGEE. V was pared by 2 bases and J by 0 bases, with 8 bases between. The CDR3 has 15 amino acids. CDR3 residues: CASSVEDPNTGELFF. The DNA for the CDR3 is TGTGCCAGCAGCGTCGAGGACCCGAACACCGGGGAGCTGTTTTTT.

This chain joins TRBV4-1 and TRBJ2-2; no clear D. There are 17 residues in the CDR3. Per the germline V gene, CDR1 is MGHRA and CDR2 is YSYEKL. With 3 bases removed from V and 4 bases from J, the gap between germline ends came to 18 bases. This CDR3 reads CASSHLVAVSSTGELFF. The CDR3 nucleotides read TGCGCCAGCAGCCACTTGGTGGCAGTAAGCAGCACCGGGGAGCTGTTTTTT.

The J gene is TRBJ1-3, the V gene TRBV6-1, with D unresolved. Germline V gene sequence: CDR1 MNHNS, CDR2 SASEGT. This CDR3 region has 14 residues. Trimming removed 0 bases from V and 6 bases from J, with 9 bases in between. In DNA, the CDR3 is TGTGCCAGCAGTGAAGCGGACCTTTCAAACACCATATATTTT. This encodes CASSEADLSNTIYF.

The V call is TRBV29-1, the J call TRBJ1-2; 8 bases fit TRBD1. The CDR3 length is 12 residues. The germline CDR1 and CDR2 sequences are SQVTM and ANQGSEA. After removal of 5 bases from V and 8 bases from J, the junction contained 7 bases not matched to a gene. In DNA, the CDR3 is TGCAGCGTTATCGGGACAGGTGGCGGCTACACCTTC. Amino acids: CSVIGTGGGYTF.

The chain combines TRBV6-5 with TRBJ2-6; no clear D gene. Germline-derived CDR1 and CDR2 are MNHEY and SVGAGI. V was shortened by 2 bases and J by 4 bases, with 3 bases between the two germline ends. This CDR3 contains 13 residues. The CDR3 region has the DNA TGTGCCAGCAGTTACCTGGGGGCCAACGTCCTGACTTTC. Amino acids: CASSYLGANVLTF.

V usage is TRBV11-2 and J usage is TRBJ2-3, with 7 bases matching TRBD1. CDR3 size: 16 residues. The junction had 5 bases not matched to a gene; V was cut back by 1 base and J by 1 base. Germline V gene sequence: CDR1 SGHAT, CDR2 FQNNGV. The CDR3 DNA is TGTGCCAGCAGCTTAGGCCCCACAGGGGGCACAGATACGCAGTATTTT. Its translation: CASSLGPTGGTDTQYF.

This chain connects TRBV9 to TRBJ2-3; D gene uncertain. The CDR3 has 12 amino acids. V lost 0 bases and J 2 bases, leaving 1 base between the germline ends. CDR1 and CDR2 from the germline V gene are SGDLS and YYNGEE. For the CDR3, the DNA is TGTGCCAGCAGCGTAGTCACAGATACGCAGTATTTT. This encodes CASSVVTDTQYF.

This clone was seen a few times. The chain combines TRBV5-3 with TRBJ1-2; no clear D gene. TRBV5-3 counts as an open reading frame of uncertain function. Trimming shortened V by 8 bases and J by 8 bases, and 7 bases separated the two germline ends. The CDR3 is made up of 9 amino acids. Here the CDR3 DNA reads TGTGCCAGGACCTCCGGCTACACCTTC. Amino acids: CARTSGYTF.

This chain joins TRBV7-9 and TRBJ2-5; D may be TRBD1 or TRBD2 (6 bases each). Deletions cut 4 bases from V and 4 bases from J, with 22 bases between. Looked up from germline, CDR1 is SEHNR and CDR2 is FQNEAQ (reference sequence). The CDR3 runs to 17 residues. Here the CDR3 reads CASSWGATGSTGETQYF. The CDR3 DNA reads as TGTGCCAGCAGCTGGGGGGCCACGGGTAGCACTGGAGAGACCCAGTACTTC.

V usage is TRBV7-8 and J usage is TRBJ2-5; D is undetermined. V shed 2 bases and J shed 3 bases, with 13 bases lying between them. CDR1 and CDR2 from the germline V gene are SGHVS and FQNEAQ. This CDR3 spans 15 amino acids. The CDR3 reads CASSLPGMGKETQYF. The CDR3 DNA reads as TGTGCCAGCAGCTTACCGGGTATGGGGAAAGAGACCCAGTACTTC.

This clone was seen more than once but under ten times. This chain connects TRBV9 to TRBJ2-3; the match to TRBD2 covers 9 bases. In germline, CDR1 is SGDLS, CDR2 YYNGEE. The CDR3 spans 16 residues. The ends lost 0 bases at V and 6 bases at J; junction bases unmatched: 8. CDR3 DNA: TGTGCCAGCAGCGTAGCCCAGCGGGGGGAGGTGGATACGCAGTATTTT. Translated, it gives CASSVAQRGEVDTQYF. Full variable domain (outside the CDR3, taken from reference TRBV9 and TRBJ2-3): DSGVTQTPKHLITATGQRVTLRCSPRSGDLSVYWYQQSLDQGLQFLIQYYNGEERAKGNILERFSAQQFPDLHSELNLSSLELGDSALYFCASSVAQRGEVDTQYFGPGTRLTVL.

This clone was detected a few times. This sequence joins TRBV27 and TRBJ2-5; no reliable D call. Germline V CDR1 and CDR2: MNHEY, SMNVEV (reference sequence). Trimming cost V 3 bases and J 1 base, with 6 bases left between them. The CDR3 runs to 13 residues. The CDR3: CASSFRVQETQYF. The CDR3, as DNA: TGTGCCAGCAGTTTTAGAGTCCAAGAGACCCAGTACTTC.

The CDR3 reads CASSLLGDTQYF. For the CDR3, the DNA is TGTGCCAGCAGCTTACTCGGAGATACGCAGTATTTT. The J gene is TRBJ2-3, the V gene TRBV7-3; no clear D. Trimming cost V 2 bases and J 5 bases, with 5 bases left between them. Germline V gene sequence: CDR1 SGHTA, CDR2 FQGTGA. The CDR3 has 12 amino acids. The full variable domain, rest sourced from reference TRBV7-3 and TRBJ2-3, is GAGVSQTPSNKVTEKGKYVELRCDPISGHTALYWYRQSLGQGPEFLIYFQGTGAADDSGLPNDRFFAVRPEGSVSTLKIQRTERGDSAVYLCASSLLGDTQYFGPGTRLTVL.

With respect to this clone: At one end, the junction sequence differs from germline, possibly due to a read error. The rearrangement links TRBV6-1 to TRBJ2-5; a possible D gene is TRBD1 (6 bases). There are 15 residues in the CDR3. Germline V gene lookup returns CDR1 MNHNS and CDR2 SASEGT. The CDR3 DNA reads TGTGCCAGCAGCGAAGCAGGGGCCGCACGGGAGACCCAGTACTTC. It yields the protein CASSEAGAARETQYF.

The chain joins TRBV11-2 to TRBJ1-6, with a possible D match to TRBD1 (5 bases). This CDR3 contains 14 residues. V was pared by 6 bases and J by 4 bases, with 10 bases between. CDR1 SGHAT and CDR2 FQNNGV come from the germline V gene. CDR3 DNA: TGTGCCAGCAGGTGGGGGGATTATAATTCACCCCTCCACTTT. It encodes CASRWGDYNSPLHF.